This T cell receptor beta chain is drawn from a study of blood T cell repertoires in COVID-19 (dated by TCRdb to the early 2020s). In terms of the full investigation: The collaborator samples originated in the United States, Italy and Spain and spanned the acute and convalescent phases of COVID-19. Subjects who had been exposed to COVID-19, were actively infected with it, or had recovered from it provided the deeply sampled blood TCRbeta repertoires that made up the dataset. The sample metadata nearly always contained a de-identified subject ID, COVID-19 status, age in years and sex. The samples were drawn from two sources: the first 160 participants of the ongoing ImmuneRACE study, and 1,000 to 1,500 subjects contributed by 6 global collaborators. Where available, HLA class I and class II types were obtained from metadata supplied by the sample provider rather than from assay-based typing. The prospective study material was composed of cDNA or gDNA derived from T cells, B-cell-depleted T cells, or PBMCs. The repertoires were released in a freely available public database meant as a resource for research on the immune response to SARS-CoV-2. Study-level results and caveats: Clinical and demographic metadata were provided uncurated, with the amount varying by source and participant.

CDR1 and CDR2 are drawn from the germline V gene (reference sequence): SEHNR, FQNEAQ. The CDR3 runs 16 amino acids, cysteine and phenylalanine included. This entry keeps only the CDR3 DNA: 48 bases, framed from base 1. Germline trimming: 4 bases from V, 2 bases from J; junction bases outside gene matches: 8. TCRbeta CDR3 regions were amplified from genomic DNA by means of the immunoSEQ Assay, a bias-controlled multiplex PCR. In the paper's pipeline: The number of nucleated cells in each sample was estimated from the amplification of reference gene primers within the assay. To quantify the absolute abundance of each unique TCRbeta CDR3 rearrangement, sequence reads were collapsed and filtered. For each sample, productive Simpson clonality was calculated by taking the square root of Simpson's diversity index across productive rearrangements. TCRdb mirrors the immuneACCESS table, restricted to in-frame sequences. Some clones are absent from its copies; in checked studies, under half trace to an unresolved V gene, and the reason for the others is unknown. That table furnishes V, J and clone size, whereas the DNA furnished D and trimming. This sample has a few hundred thousand clones in its table, and around nine tenths of those were observed once. 0.75% to 0.85% of the sample is in the top ten clones.

As regards this clone: Its cognate antigen has yet to be identified. No per-base quality is available; no much larger clone lies one base away.

In Seattle, one collaborating source enrolled patients while the infection was active and tracked those patients longitudinally over the course of disease. The collaborating institutions used their own protocols to collect whole blood in K2EDTA tubes. For TCRbeta analysis, collaborator samples were shipped as frozen whole blood, as isolated PBMCs, or as DNA extracted from either sample type. This receptor was identified in a young man with COVID-19, enrolled during active disease. Sequencing was carried out using peripheral blood. Here the chain combines TRBV7-9 and TRBJ2-3, and TRBD1 matches 8 of the central bases. CDR3 loop: CASSSDRGGSTDTQYF. The DNA reads TGTGCCAGCAGCTCAGACAGGGGTGGTTCCACAGATACGCAGTATTTT.